A single sample gave rise to the 8 T cell receptor beta chains below, sequenced in a study of T cell repertoires in cytomegalovirus infection (dated by TCRdb to between 2018 and 2020). The sequencer was an Illumina HiSeq 1500. TCRdb cleaned the public reads at Q25 with fastp, built clones with MiXCR and kept in-frame beta chains. Records with the same CDR3 protein are collapsed into one entry carrying the most frequent genes and DNA. In all, the sample holds some 180,000 distinct CDR3 sequences, and about 17% of those were seen once. The ten largest make up almost 25% of the sample. The sequenced sample consisted of CD8+ T cells from PBMCs. The source is a human donor in good health (CMV status not recorded). Some clones in this sample may be carry-over from other donors' samples.

This clonotype was counted a few times. The gene calls are TRBV4-3 and TRBJ2-3, with D tentatively TRBD1 or TRBD2 (5 bases each). Trimming shortened V by 1 base and J by 6 bases, and 17 bases separated the two germline ends. The germline V gene encodes CDR1 LGHNA and CDR2 YSLEER. The CDR3 spans 16 residues. For the CDR3, the DNA is TGCGCCAGCAGCCAAGCCCACGGGGCCCCCACGGATACGCAGTATTTT. Its translation: CASSQAHGAPTDTQYF.

The chain recombines TRBV28 with TRBJ2-7, with D possibly TRBD1 on 6 matching bases. The CDR3 covers 13 residues. Trimming left V 3 bases short and J 5 bases short, with 11 bases between. The germline V gene has CDR1 MDHEN and CDR2 SYDVKM. CDR3 protein: CASSFTGSHEQYF. The CDR3 DNA sequence: TGTGCCAGCAGTTTTACAGGGTCCCACGAGCAGTACTTC. Based on the CDR3 plus reference TRBV28 and TRBJ2-7, the full variable domain is DVKVTQSSRYLVKRTGEKVFLECVQDMDHENMFWYRQDPGLGLRLIYFSYDVKMKEKGDIPEGYSVSREKKERFSLILESASTNQTSMYLCASSFTGSHEQYFGPGTRLTVT.

This clonotype was observed a few times. The chain combines TRBV11-3 with TRBJ1-6; D may be TRBD1 (5 bases). The CDR3 sequence is 13 residues long. Germline V CDR1 and CDR2: SGHNT, YENEEA. V lost 2 bases to trimming and J lost 8 bases, with 7 bases between them. Written as DNA, the CDR3 is TGTGCCAGCAGCTTACGAGGGGATTCACCCCTCCACTTT. Translated: CASSLRGDSPLHF.

V and J are TRBV3-1 and TRBJ2-6; tentatively, D is TRBD2 (6 bases). V lost 0 bases and J 4 bases, leaving 16 bases between the germline ends. The CDR3 totals 18 residues. Germline V CDR1 and CDR2: LGHDT, YNNKEL (reference sequence). DNA for the CDR3: TGTGCCAGCAGCCAAGACCGTGGCGGGAAGAGAGGGGCCAACGTCCTGACTTTC. It translates to CASSQDRGGKRGANVLTF.

The chain couples TRBV29-1 to TRBJ1-2; unclear D gene. Germline V CDR1 and CDR2: SQVTM, ANQGSEA. The CDR3 runs 12 residues. V was cut by 6 bases and J by 2 bases, with 10 bases left in between. CDR3 sequence (DNA): TGCAGCGTCCCTTTGCGAAACTATGGCTACACCTTC. Translating gives CSVPLRNYGYTF.

The table lists this clonotype with a few counts. The chain links TRBV7-2 to TRBJ2-5; 8 bases map to TRBD1. With 5 bases clipped from V and 7 bases from J, the junction kept 9 bases outside the gene matches. The CDR3 runs to 14 residues. Per germline, CDR1 SGHTA and CDR2 FQGNSA. The DNA for the CDR3 is TGTGCCAGCAGCCACAGGGGGGATGCGGGGACCCAGTACTTC. Translating it yields CASSHRGDAGTQYF.

This clonotype was detected a few times. The CDR3 loop is CASSLRTGFTEAFF. CDR3 bases: TGTGCCAGCAGCCTAAGGACCGGATTCACTGAAGCTTTCTTT. The V gene is TRBV12-3 or TRBV12-4, the J gene TRBJ1-1; the D is unclear. V was shortened by 6 bases and J by 4 bases, with 15 bases between the two germline ends. The CDR3 covers 14 residues.

J is TRBJ1-2 and V is TRBV7-2; TRBD1 matches 7 bases. Losses at the gene ends were 4 bases for V and 1 base for J; bases not matched to a gene: 6. Per germline, CDR1 SGHTA and CDR2 FQGNSA. This CDR3 has 15 amino acids. Written as DNA, the CDR3 is TGTGCCAGCAGCTCCCCGGGACAGCTTAACTATGGCTACACCTTC. It specifies CASSSPGQLNYGYTF. Complete variable domain (other parts from reference TRBV7-2 and TRBJ1-2): GAGVSQSPSNKVTEKGKDVELRCDPISGHTALYWYRQSLGQGLEFLIYFQGNSAPDKSGLPSDRFSAERTGGSVSTLTIQRTQQEDSAVYLCASSSPGQLNYGYTFGSGTRLTVV.